This TCR beta chain is drawn from a study of blood T cell repertoires in COVID-19. Overall study context: The origin of the acute and convalescent COVID-19 samples was the United States, Italy and Spain. Nucleic acid was either cDNA or gDNA, and it came from T cells, B-cell-depleted T cells, or PBMCs.

The germline CDR1 and CDR2 sequences are SGHTS and YDEGEE. Trimming pared 4 bases from V and 9 bases from J, leaving 11 bases between. The length of the CDR3 is 12 residues. In the authors' workflow: Nucleated cell number was recorded as an estimate derived from reference gene primer amplification. Here immunoSEQ multiplex PCR was the method, and the copy in TCRdb shows in-frame clones only, minus some. V, J and clone size were drawn from that table, and D and trimming were deduced from the DNA. This sample carries over 80,000 clones, around nine tenths of them seen once, and the ten largest clones take 1.2%.

This clonotype originated in an older man with active or convalescent COVID-19. The rearrangement joins TRBV5-8 to TRBJ1-5, with D unresolved. Material for sequencing was peripheral blood. This CDR3 is CASSPSVAPQHF. CDR3 DNA sequence: TGTGCCAGCAGCCCGTCTGTGGCGCCCCAGCATTTT.